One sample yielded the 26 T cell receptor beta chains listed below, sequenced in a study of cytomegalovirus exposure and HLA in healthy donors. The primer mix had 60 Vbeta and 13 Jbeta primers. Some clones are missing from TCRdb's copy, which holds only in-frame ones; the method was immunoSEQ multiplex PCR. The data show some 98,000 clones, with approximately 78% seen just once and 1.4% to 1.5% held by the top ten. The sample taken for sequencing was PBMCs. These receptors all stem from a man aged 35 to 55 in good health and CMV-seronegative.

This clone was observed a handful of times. The CDR3 DNA follows: TGTGCCAGCAGCTTTTTAGAGGTGGCGGTGACCGGGGAGCTGTTTTTT. It codes for CASSFLEVAVTGELFF. The chain has TRBV5-5 and TRBJ2-2; D remains ambiguous. The CDR3 runs to 16 residues. Trimming shortened V by 2 bases and J by 5 bases, and 16 bases separated the two germline ends. Per the germline V gene, CDR1 is SGHKS and CDR2 is YYEKEE (reference sequence).

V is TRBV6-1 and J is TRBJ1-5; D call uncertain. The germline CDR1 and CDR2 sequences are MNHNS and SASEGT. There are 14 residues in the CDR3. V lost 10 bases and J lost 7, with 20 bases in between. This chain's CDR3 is CATRPTHPGQPQHF. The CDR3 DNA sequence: TGTGCCACCCGACCGACTCATCCGGGGCAGCCCCAGCATTTT.

The CDR3 sequence: CASSPDRRGYEQYF. Here the CDR3 DNA reads TGTGCCAGCAGCCCGGACAGGAGAGGATACGAGCAGTACTTC. This rearrangement joins TRBV11-2 to TRBJ2-7, with 7 bases lining up with TRBD1. Germline values: CDR1 SGHAT, CDR2 FQNNGV. The CDR3 length is 14 residues. After removal of 5 bases from V and 4 bases from J, the junction contained 8 bases not matched to a gene.

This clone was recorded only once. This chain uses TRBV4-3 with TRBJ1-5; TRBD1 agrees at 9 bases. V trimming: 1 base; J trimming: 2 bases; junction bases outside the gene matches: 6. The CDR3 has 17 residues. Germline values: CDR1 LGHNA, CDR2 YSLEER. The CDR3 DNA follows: TGCGCCAGCAGCCAAGGGACAGGGGCGTCGGGCAATCAGCCCCAGCATTTT. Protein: CASSQGTGASGNQPQHF.

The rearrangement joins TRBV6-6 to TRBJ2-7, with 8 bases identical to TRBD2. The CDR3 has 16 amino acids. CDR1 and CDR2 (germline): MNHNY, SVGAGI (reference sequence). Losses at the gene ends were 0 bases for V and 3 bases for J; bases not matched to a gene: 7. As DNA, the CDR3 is TGTGCCAGCAGTTACTCAAGACTAGCGATAGACTACGAGCAGTACTTC. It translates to CASSYSRLAIDYEQYF.

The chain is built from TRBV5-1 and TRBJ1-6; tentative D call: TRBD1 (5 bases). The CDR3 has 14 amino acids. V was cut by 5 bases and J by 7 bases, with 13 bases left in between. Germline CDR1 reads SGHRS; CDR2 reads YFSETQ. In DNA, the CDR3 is TGCGCCAGCAGGCGGGACTTGGGGAATTCACCCCTCCACTTT. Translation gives CASRRDLGNSPLHF.

In nucleotides, the CDR3 is TGCGCCAGCAGTGATGGTAGCGGGGGGCTCAATGAGCAGTTCTTC. Its protein is CASSDGSGGLNEQFF. This chain joins TRBV10-1 and TRBJ2-1, with 10 bases identical to TRBD2. Germline loops: CDR1 WNHNN, CDR2 SYGVQD (reference sequence). The V gene end was trimmed by 3 bases and the J gene end by 6 bases; junction bases not matched to a gene: 5. The CDR3 sequence is 15 residues long.

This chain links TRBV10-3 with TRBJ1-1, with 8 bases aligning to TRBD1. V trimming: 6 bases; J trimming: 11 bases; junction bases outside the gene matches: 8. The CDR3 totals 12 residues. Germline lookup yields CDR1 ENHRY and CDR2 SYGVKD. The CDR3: CAISETGVWAFF. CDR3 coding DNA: TGTGCCATCAGCGAGACAGGGGTTTGGGCTTTCTTT.

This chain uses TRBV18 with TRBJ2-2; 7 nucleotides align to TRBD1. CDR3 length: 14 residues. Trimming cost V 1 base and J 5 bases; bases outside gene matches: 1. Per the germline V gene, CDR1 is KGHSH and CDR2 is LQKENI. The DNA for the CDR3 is TGTGCCAGCTCACCACTACAGGGGACCGGGGAGCTGTTTTTT. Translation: CASSPLQGTGELFF.

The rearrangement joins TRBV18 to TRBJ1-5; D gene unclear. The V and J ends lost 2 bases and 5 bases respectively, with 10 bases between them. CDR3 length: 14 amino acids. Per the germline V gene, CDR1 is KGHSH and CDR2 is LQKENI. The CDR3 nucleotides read TGTGCCAGCTCACCAAATCCGGTTTATCAGCCCCAGCATTTT. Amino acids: CASSPNPVYQPQHF.

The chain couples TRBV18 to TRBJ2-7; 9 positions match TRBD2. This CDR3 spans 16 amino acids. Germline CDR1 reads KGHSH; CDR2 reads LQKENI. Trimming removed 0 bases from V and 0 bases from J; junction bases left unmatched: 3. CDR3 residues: CASSPPAGGNSYEQYF. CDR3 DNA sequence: TGTGCCAGCTCACCACCGGCGGGGGGGAACTCCTACGAGCAGTACTTC. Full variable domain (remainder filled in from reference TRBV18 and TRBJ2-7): NAGVMQNPRHLVRRRGQEARLRCSPMKGHSHVYWYRQLPEEGLKFMVYLQKENIIDESGMPKERFSAEFPKEGPSILRIQQVVRGDSAAYFCASSPPAGGNSYEQYFGPGTRLTVT.

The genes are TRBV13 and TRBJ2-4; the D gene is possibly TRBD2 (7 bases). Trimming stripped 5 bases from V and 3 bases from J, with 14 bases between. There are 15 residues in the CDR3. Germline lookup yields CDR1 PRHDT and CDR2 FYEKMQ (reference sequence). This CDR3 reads CASSPAGGRKNIQYF. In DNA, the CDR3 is TGTGCCAGCAGCCCCGCCGGGGGGCGCAAAAACATTCAGTACTTC.

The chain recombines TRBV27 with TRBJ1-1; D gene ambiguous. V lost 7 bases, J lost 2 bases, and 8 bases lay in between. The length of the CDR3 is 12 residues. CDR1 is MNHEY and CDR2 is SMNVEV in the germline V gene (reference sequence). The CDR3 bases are TGTGCCAGCAAAACAGCTAACACTGAAGCTTTCTTT. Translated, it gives CASKTANTEAFF.

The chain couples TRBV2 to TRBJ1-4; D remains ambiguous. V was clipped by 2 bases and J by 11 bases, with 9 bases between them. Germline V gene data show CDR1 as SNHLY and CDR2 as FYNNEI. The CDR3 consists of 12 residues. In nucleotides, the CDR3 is TGTGCCAGCAGTGAACTAACTGAGAAACTGTTTTTT. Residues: CASSELTEKLFF.

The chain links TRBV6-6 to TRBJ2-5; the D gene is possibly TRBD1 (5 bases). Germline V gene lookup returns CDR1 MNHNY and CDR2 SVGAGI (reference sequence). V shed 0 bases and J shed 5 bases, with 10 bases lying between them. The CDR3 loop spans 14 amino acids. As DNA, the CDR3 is TGTGCCAGCAGTTACTCCTCAGGGATGGAGACCCAGTACTTC. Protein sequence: CASSYSSGMETQYF.

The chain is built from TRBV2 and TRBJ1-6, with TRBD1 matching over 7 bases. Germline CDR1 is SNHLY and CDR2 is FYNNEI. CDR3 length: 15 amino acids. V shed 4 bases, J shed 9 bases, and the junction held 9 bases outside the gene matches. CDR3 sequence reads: CASSGGTVPTSPLHF. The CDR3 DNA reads TGTGCCAGCAGTGGGGGGACAGTACCGACTTCACCCCTCCACTTT.

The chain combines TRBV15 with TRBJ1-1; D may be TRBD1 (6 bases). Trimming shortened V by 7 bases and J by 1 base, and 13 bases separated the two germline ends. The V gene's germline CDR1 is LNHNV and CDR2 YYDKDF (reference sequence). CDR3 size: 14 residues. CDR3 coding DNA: TGTGCCACCACCCGGGACACTACGAACACTGAAGCTTTCTTT. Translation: CATTRDTTNTEAFF.

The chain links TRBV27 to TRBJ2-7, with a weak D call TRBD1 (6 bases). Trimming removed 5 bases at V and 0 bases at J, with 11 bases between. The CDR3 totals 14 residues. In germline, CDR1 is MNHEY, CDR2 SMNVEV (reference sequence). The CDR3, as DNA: TGTGCCAGCAGTCAAGGGGGTAGCTCCTACGAGCAGTACTTC. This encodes CASSQGGSSYEQYF.

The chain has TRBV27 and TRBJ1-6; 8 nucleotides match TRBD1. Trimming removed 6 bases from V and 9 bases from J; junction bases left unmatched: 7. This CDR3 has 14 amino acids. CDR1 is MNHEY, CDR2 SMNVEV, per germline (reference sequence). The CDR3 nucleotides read TGTGCCAGCAGCCCGGGACAGGCTTCTTCACCCCTCCACTTT. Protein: CASSPGQASSPLHF.

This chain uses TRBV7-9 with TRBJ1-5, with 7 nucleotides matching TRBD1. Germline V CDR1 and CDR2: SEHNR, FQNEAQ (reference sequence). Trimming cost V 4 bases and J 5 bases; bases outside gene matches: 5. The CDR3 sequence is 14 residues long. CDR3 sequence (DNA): TGTGCCAGCAGCTCGGACAGGACTTATCAGCCCCAGCATTTT. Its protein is CASSSDRTYQPQHF.

The CDR3 reads CASSVDYNQPQHF. CDR3 bases: TGTGCCAGCAGCGTAGATTACAATCAGCCCCAGCATTTT. The rearrangement links TRBV9 to TRBJ1-5, with D hard to call. Germline CDR1 is SGDLS and CDR2 is YYNGEE. V lost 0 bases and J lost 3, with 4 bases in between. The CDR3 totals 13 residues.

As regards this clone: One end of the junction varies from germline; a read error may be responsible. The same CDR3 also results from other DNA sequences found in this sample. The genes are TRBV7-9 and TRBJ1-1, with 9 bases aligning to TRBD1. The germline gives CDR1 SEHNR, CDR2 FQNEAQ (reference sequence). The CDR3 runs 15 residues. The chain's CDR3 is CASSSGQGMNTEAFF. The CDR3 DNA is TGTGCCAGCAGCTCGGGACAGGGAATGAACACTGAGGCTTTCTTT.

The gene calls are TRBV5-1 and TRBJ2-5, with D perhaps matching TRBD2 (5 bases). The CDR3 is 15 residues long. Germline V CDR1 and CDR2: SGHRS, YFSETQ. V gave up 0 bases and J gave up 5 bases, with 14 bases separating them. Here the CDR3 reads CASSLAHPRGETQYF. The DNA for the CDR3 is TGCGCCAGCAGCTTGGCCCACCCAAGAGGGGAGACCCAGTACTTC.

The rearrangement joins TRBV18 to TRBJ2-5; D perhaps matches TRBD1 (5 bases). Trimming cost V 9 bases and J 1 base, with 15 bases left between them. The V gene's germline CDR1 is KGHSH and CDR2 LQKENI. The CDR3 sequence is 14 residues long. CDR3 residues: CASRQQAAQETQYF. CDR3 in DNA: TGTGCCAGTCGACAGCAGGCGGCCCAAGAGACCCAGTACTTC.

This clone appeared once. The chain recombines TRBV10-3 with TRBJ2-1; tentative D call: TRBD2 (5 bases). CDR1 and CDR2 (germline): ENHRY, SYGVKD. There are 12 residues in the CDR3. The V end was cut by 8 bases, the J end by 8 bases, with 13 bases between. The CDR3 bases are TGTGCCATCGGAGGCTCTGGCTATGAGCAGTTCTTC. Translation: CAIGGSGYEQFF.

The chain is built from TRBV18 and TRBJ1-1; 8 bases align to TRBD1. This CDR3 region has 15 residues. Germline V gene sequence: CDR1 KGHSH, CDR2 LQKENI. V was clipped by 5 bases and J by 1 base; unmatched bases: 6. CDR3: CASSTTGGRNTEAFF. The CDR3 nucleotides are TGTGCCAGCTCAACTACAGGGGGGAGGAACACTGAAGCTTTCTTT.